The 26 T cell receptor beta chains in this list originate from one sample, sequenced in a study of T cells in Graves' hyperthyroidism and ophthalmopathy. Template material for amplifying TCR beta CDR3 regions consisted of RNA transcripts. HTBI primers were used for first-round RT-PCR of the TCR CDR3. In TCRdb, the multiplex PCR reads were re-called with MiXCR into one record per CDR3 protein. There are hundreds of thousands of distinct CDR3 sequences in the sample; 15% to 20% occur only once, and approximately 15% lies in the top ten. Sequencing was carried out using blood. Receptor source: a woman aged 18 to 35 with Graves' ophthalmopathy.

This clonotype was recorded many times. This chain joins TRBV28 and TRBJ1-2; the D gene is possibly TRBD1 (5 bases). Germline V gives CDR1 MDHEN, CDR2 SYDVKM. The CDR3 extends over 16 amino acids. The ends were cut back, 2 bases at V and 8 bases at J, with 21 bases in the middle. The CDR3 sequence: CASSLLMQGASRGYTF. In DNA, the CDR3 is TGTGCCAGCAGTTTACTCATGCAGGGCGCTTCGAGGGGCTACACCTTC.

Only one count was recorded for this clonotype. A much larger clone differs by one base, so this may be a read error. The rearrangement links TRBV27 to TRBJ2-5; TRBD2 is a possible D gene (5 bases). Germline loops: CDR1 MNHEY, CDR2 SMNVEV (reference sequence). This CDR3 region has 18 residues. Trimming took 0 bases from V and 2 from J, leaving 19 bases between them. CDR3 bases: TGTGCCAGCAGTTTATCATTCTCCGGGGTGGGATATCAAGAGACCCAGTACTTC. Amino acid sequence: CASSLSFSGVGYQETQYF.

V and J are TRBV5-1 and TRBJ2-1; 9 nucleotides match TRBD2. The CDR3 consists of 16 residues. The V gene end was trimmed by 0 bases and the J gene end by 6 bases; junction bases not matched to a gene: 7. Germline loops: CDR1 SGHRS, CDR2 YFSETQ. The DNA of the CDR3 is TGCGCCAGCAGCTTGGCCTTAGGACTAGCGCGCAATGAGCAGTTCTTC. The encoded protein is CASSLALGLARNEQFF.

This clonotype was observed at least ten times. This chain connects TRBV29-1 to TRBJ1-1; D is undetermined. Trimming cost V 4 bases and J 3 bases, with 9 bases left between them. The germline V gene encodes CDR1 SQVTM and CDR2 ANQGSEA. The CDR3 covers 12 residues. The DNA of the CDR3 is TGCAGCGTTGTCAGGAGCTACACTGAAGCTTTCTTT. This translates into CSVVRSYTEAFF.

This clonotype has at least ten counts. The gene calls are TRBV30 and TRBJ1-1; 7 bases are shared with TRBD1. V trimming: 1 base; J trimming: 11 bases; junction bases outside the gene matches: 4. This CDR3 has 11 amino acids. Germline V gene lookup returns CDR1 GTSNPN and CDR2 SVGIG (reference sequence). The CDR3 reads CAWSESTGAFF. CDR3 sequence (DNA): TGTGCCTGGAGTGAATCGACAGGGGCTTTCTTT.

This rearrangement joins TRBV28 to TRBJ2-3; 7 nucleotides match TRBD1. Germline V lookup: CDR1 MDHEN, CDR2 SYDVKM. J lost 10 bases, V lost 3 bases, and 10 bases had no gene match. The CDR3 extends over 14 amino acids. CDR3 loop: CASSLIGWTGAQYF. The CDR3 nucleotides are TGTGCCAGCAGTTTGATTGGGTGGACAGGAGCGCAGTATTTT.

This clonotype occurred once. The V and J genes are TRBV6-5 and TRBJ2-7, with D perhaps matching TRBD1 or TRBD2 (5 bases each). Germline V gene data show CDR1 as MNHEY and CDR2 as SVGAGI. This CDR3 contains 15 residues. The germline V and J ends were trimmed by 2 bases and 0 bases, with 11 bases remaining between them. CDR3 sequence: CASSYRDGASYEQYF. The CDR3 DNA reads as TGTGCCAGCAGTTACCGGGACGGGGCCTCCTACGAGCAGTACTTC.

This clonotype showed up just once. The rearrangement uses TRBV27 and TRBJ1-2; 9 positions match TRBD1. V lost 5 bases, J lost 7 bases, and 11 bases stayed unmatched. The CDR3 has 15 amino acids. CDR1 and CDR2 from the germline V gene are MNHEY and SMNVEV (reference sequence). The CDR3 DNA reads as TGTGCCAGCAGTCTAACGGGACAGGGAGTCGGTGGCTACACCTTC. Translation: CASSLTGQGVGGYTF.

The table lists this clonotype with many counts. The chain combines TRBV20-1 with TRBJ1-1; D is uncertain. Per germline, CDR1 DFQATT and CDR2 SNEGSKA (reference sequence). The ends were cut back, 0 bases at V and 0 bases at J, with 5 bases in the middle. The CDR3 consists of 13 residues. The CDR3 loop reads CSAREGLNTEAFF. In DNA, the CDR3 is TGCAGTGCTAGAGAAGGCCTGAACACTGAAGCTTTCTTT.

This clonotype was counted ten times or more. The chain joins TRBV27 to TRBJ2-7, with a tentative D call TRBD2 (6 bases). The germline V gene encodes CDR1 MNHEY and CDR2 SMNVEV (reference sequence). With 6 bases removed from V and 1 base from J, the gap between germline ends came to 19 bases. CDR3 length: 16 residues. The CDR3 bases are TGTGCCAGCAGCCGCACCTTCATGGGGACTTCCTACGAGCAGTACTTC. Its protein is CASSRTFMGTSYEQYF.

This clonotype was seen more than once but under ten times. This sequence joins TRBV19 and TRBJ1-5, with D tentatively TRBD1 (5 bases). The germline V and J ends were trimmed by 3 bases and 2 bases, with 11 bases remaining between them. This CDR3 is built from 15 residues. From germline, CDR1 is LNHDA and CDR2 SQIVND (reference sequence). CDR3 amino acids: CASSMGGGGNQPQHF. CDR3 nucleotide sequence: TGTGCCAGTAGTATGGGCGGGGGAGGCAATCAGCCCCAGCATTTT.

This chain uses TRBV19 with TRBJ1-6; TRBD1 aligns across 11 bases. Trimming at V came to 6 bases and at J to 10 bases, leaving 11 bases not matched to a gene. Germline assignment: CDR1 LNHDA and CDR2 SQIVND (reference sequence). This CDR3 has 16 residues. The CDR3 region has the DNA TGTGCCAGTAGAACCGGGACAGGGGGGCGAAGATCACCCCTCCACTTT. Its protein product is CASRTGTGGRRSPLHF.

This clonotype turned up a few times. The chain carries TRBV4-1 and TRBJ2-1; D uncertain. V gave up 4 bases and J gave up 1 base, with 11 bases separating them. Germline CDR1 is MGHRA and CDR2 is YSYEKL. The length of the CDR3 is 15 residues. The chain's CDR3 is CASSPGPSSYNEQFF. DNA for the CDR3: TGCGCCAGCAGCCCGGGCCCAAGTTCCTACAATGAGCAGTTCTTC.

The table lists this clonotype with many counts. This CDR3 is CAWSKGARGNQPQHF. In DNA, the CDR3 is TGTGCCTGGAGTAAGGGGGCGAGGGGCAATCAGCCCCAGCATTTT. The V gene is TRBV30, the J gene TRBJ1-5, with 7 bases aligning to TRBD1. The germline gives CDR1 GTSNPN, CDR2 SVGIG (reference sequence). J lost 2 bases, V lost 2 bases, and 6 bases had no gene match. There are 15 residues in the CDR3.

The chain recombines TRBV5-1 with TRBJ1-3; D unclear. Germline values: CDR1 SGHRS, CDR2 YFSETQ. This CDR3 has 15 amino acids. V dropped 0 bases and J dropped 0 bases, with 7 bases sitting between them. DNA of the CDR3: TGCGCCAGCAGCTTGGAGGTCCACTCTGGAAACACCATATATTTT. Protein sequence: CASSLEVHSGNTIYF.

This clonotype has a handful of counts. The V gene is TRBV9, the J gene TRBJ2-1, with 14 bases that match TRBD2. The junction had 13 bases not matched to a gene; V was cut back by 2 bases and J by 0 bases. The CDR3 loop spans 21 amino acids. Germline loops: CDR1 SGDLS, CDR2 YYNGEE. The CDR3, as DNA: TGTGCCAGCAGCGTCCCCACGAGCCCCGGGACTAGCGGGAGCTCCTACAATGAGCAGTTCTTC. Residues: CASSVPTSPGTSGSSYNEQFF.

This clonotype was seen just once. V usage is TRBV19 and J usage is TRBJ2-3; either TRBD1 or TRBD2 may fit D (5 bases each). Germline CDR1 LNHDA, CDR2 SQIVND (reference sequence). The CDR3 contains 17 residues. The germline V and J ends were trimmed by 4 bases and 1 base, with 18 bases remaining between them. The CDR3 sequence is CASSKGRRQGGTDTQYF. The CDR3 DNA reads TGTGCCAGTAGTAAAGGGAGAAGGCAGGGAGGCACAGATACGCAGTATTTT.

This clonotype was recorded a few times. The J gene is TRBJ1-1, the V gene TRBV4-1; possibly TRBD1 for D (5 bases). Between the trimmed V and J ends, which lost 0 bases and 1 base, there was a span of 9 bases. This CDR3 is built from 15 residues. Germline V gene sequence: CDR1 MGHRA, CDR2 YSYEKL. This CDR3 is CASSQETETNTEAFF. CDR3 coding DNA: TGCGCCAGCAGCCAAGAGACAGAAACGAACACTGAAGCTTTCTTT.

The gene calls are TRBV16 and TRBJ1-1, with 11 bases matching TRBD1. The CDR3 length is 15 residues. V trimming: 2 bases; J trimming: 4 bases; junction bases outside the gene matches: 3. Germline values: CDR1 KGHSY, CDR2 FQNENV. In nucleotides, the CDR3 is TGTGCCAGCAGCCAAGTTGGGACAGGGGGCACTGAAGCTTTCTTT. Translation: CASSQVGTGGTEAFF.

This clonotype showed up many times. The J gene is TRBJ2-7, the V gene TRBV27; D is possibly TRBD1 (6 bases). Germline values: CDR1 MNHEY, CDR2 SMNVEV (reference sequence). The CDR3 extends over 14 amino acids. V dropped 3 bases and J dropped 3 bases, with 12 bases sitting between them. CDR3 nucleotide sequence: TGTGCCAGCAGTTTCCAGGGGAACCTCTACGAGCAGTACTTC. This sequence encodes CASSFQGNLYEQYF.

This clonotype was seen at least ten times. The chain is built from TRBV7-2 and TRBJ2-3, with 14 bases matching TRBD2. Germline assignment: CDR1 SGHTA and CDR2 FQGNSA. The junction had 22 bases not matched to a gene; V was cut back by 6 bases and J by 8 bases. The CDR3 length is 20 residues. CDR3: CASRPPGQGGLAGAGGTQYF. CDR3 DNA: TGTGCCAGCAGGCCACCGGGACAGGGGGGACTAGCGGGAGCGGGGGGTACGCAGTATTTT.

This clonotype was counted ten times or more. The chain recombines TRBV3-1 with TRBJ2-1; no firm D call. The CDR3 totals 15 residues. With 4 bases removed from V and 1 base from J, the gap between germline ends came to 11 bases. Germline CDR1 reads LGHDT; CDR2 reads YNNKEL (reference sequence). CDR3 nucleotide sequence: TGTGCCAGCAGCCGAGAGGTTGGGTCCTACAATGAGCAGTTCTTC. It encodes CASSREVGSYNEQFF.

This clonotype showed up just a few times. The chain is built from TRBV2 and TRBJ1-1, with D unclear. The germline CDR1 and CDR2 sequences are SNHLY and FYNNEI. Trimming shortened V by 8 bases and J by 1 base, and 11 bases separated the two germline ends. The CDR3 is 13 amino acids. As DNA, the CDR3 is TGTGCCAGCGAGCGTCTCTCGAACACTGAAGCTTTCTTT. Translated, it gives CASERLSNTEAFF. The full variable domain, rest sourced from reference TRBV2 and TRBJ1-1, is EPEVTQTPSHQVTQMGQEVILRCVPISNHLYFYWYRQILGQKVEFLVSFYNNEISEKSEIFDDQFSVERPDGSNFTLKIRSTKLEDSAMYFCASERLSNTEAFFGQGTRLTVV.

This clonotype was observed a single time. The gene calls are TRBV5-4 and TRBJ2-1; 9 bases are shared with TRBD2. Per germline, CDR1 SGHNT and CDR2 YYREEE (reference sequence). After removal of 2 bases from V and 4 bases from J, the junction contained 10 bases not matched to a gene. The CDR3 contains 17 residues. CDR3 in amino acids: CASSFGGGAGGYNEQFF. As DNA, the CDR3 is TGTGCCAGCAGCTTTGGGGGAGGAGCGGGGGGATACAATGAGCAGTTCTTC.

The V and J genes are TRBV4-1 and TRBJ1-3; no clear D. The CDR3 runs to 14 residues. Germline V CDR1 and CDR2: MGHRA, YSYEKL. The V end was cut by 1 base, the J end by 0 bases, with 4 bases between. In DNA, the CDR3 is TGCGCCAGCAGCCAAGCGAGCTCTGGAAACACCATATATTTT. Translation: CASSQASSGNTIYF.

This clonotype was counted ten times or more. This rearrangement joins TRBV2 to TRBJ1-4; D is unclear. The CDR3 contains 13 residues. Germline-derived CDR1 and CDR2 are SNHLY and FYNNEI. Trimming cost V 10 bases and J 8 bases, with 17 bases left between them. The CDR3 sequence: CATKGFNGEKLFF. As DNA, the CDR3 is TGTGCCACCAAAGGGTTTAATGGCGAAAAACTGTTTTTT.